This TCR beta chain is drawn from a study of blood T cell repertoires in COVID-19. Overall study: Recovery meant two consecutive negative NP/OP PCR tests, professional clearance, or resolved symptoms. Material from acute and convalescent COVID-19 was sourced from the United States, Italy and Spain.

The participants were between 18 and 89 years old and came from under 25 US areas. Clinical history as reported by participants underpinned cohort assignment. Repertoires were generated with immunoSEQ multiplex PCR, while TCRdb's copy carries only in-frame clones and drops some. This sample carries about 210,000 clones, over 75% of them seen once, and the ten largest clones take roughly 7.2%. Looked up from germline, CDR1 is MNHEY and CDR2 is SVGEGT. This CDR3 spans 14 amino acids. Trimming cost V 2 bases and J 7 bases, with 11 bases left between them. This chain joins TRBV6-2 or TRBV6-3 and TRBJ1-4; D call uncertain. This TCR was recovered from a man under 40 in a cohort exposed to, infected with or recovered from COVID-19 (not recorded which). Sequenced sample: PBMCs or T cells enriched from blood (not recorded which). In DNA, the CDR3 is TGTGCCAGCAGTTACGGAGTCCCGGGTGAAAAACTGTTTTTT. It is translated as CASSYGVPGEKLFF.